These T cell receptor beta chains were read from a single sample in a study of blood T cell repertoires in COVID-19. Repertoires were generated with immunoSEQ multiplex PCR, while TCRdb's copy carries only in-frame clones and drops some. The table shows more than 200,000 clones, with about 87% occurring only once. Material for sequencing was PBMCs or T cells enriched from blood (not recorded which). All receptors derive from a woman between 45 and 65 years old who had recovered from COVID-19. Both conserved end residues are part of each CDR3. The D gene is left open where the match is weak. Clone size is shown for a subset of rows, as once, few, many or a class of expanded clone.

cdr3_aa: CASSFSSSNQPQHF; cdr3_nt: TGTGCCAGCAGTTTTTCCAGTAGCAATCAGCCCCAGCATTTT; v_call: TRBV28; clone_size: NA; j_call: TRBJ1-5; d_call: NA
cdr3_aa: CASSYPNRGLSYEQYF; cdr3_nt: TGTGCCAGCAGTTACCCAAACAGGGGTCTGTCCTACGAGCAGTACTTC; v_call: TRBV6-2/TRBV6-3; clone_size: NA; j_call: TRBJ2-7; d_call: TRBD1
cdr3_aa: CASSPHETGENSPLHF; cdr3_nt: TGTGCCAGCAGCCCCCATGAGACAGGGGAGAATTCACCCCTCCACTTT; v_call: TRBV6-2/TRBV6-3; clone_size: few; j_call: TRBJ1-6; d_call: TRBD1
cdr3_aa: CASSRGTGANYGYTF; cdr3_nt: TGTGCCAGCAGTAGAGGGACAGGGGCAAACTATGGCTACACCTTC; v_call: TRBV27; clone_size: NA; j_call: TRBJ1-2; d_call: TRBD1
cdr3_aa: CASSEGRNQPQHF; cdr3_nt: TGCGCCAGCAGTGAAGGCAGGAATCAGCCCCAGCATTTT; v_call: TRBV10-1; clone_size: NA; j_call: TRBJ1-5; d_call: NA
cdr3_aa: CASSLGDREYEQYF; cdr3_nt: TGTGCCAGCAGCTTAGGGGACAGGGAATACGAGCAGTACTTC; v_call: TRBV7-6; clone_size: NA; j_call: TRBJ2-7; d_call: TRBD1
cdr3_aa: CASETGAGELFF; cdr3_nt: TGTGCCAGCGAGACAGGAGCCGGGGAGCTGTTTTTT; v_call: TRBV27; clone_size: NA; j_call: TRBJ2-2; d_call: NA
cdr3_aa: CASRTPGHGYTF; cdr3_nt: TGTGCCAGCAGGACCCCAGGGCATGGCTACACCTTC; v_call: TRBV27; clone_size: NA; j_call: TRBJ1-2; d_call: NA
cdr3_aa: CASSPDRTSGNNEQFF; cdr3_nt: TGTGCCAGCAGTCCCGACCGGACTAGCGGGAACAATGAGCAGTTCTTC; v_call: TRBV27; clone_size: NA; j_call: TRBJ2-1; d_call: TRBD2
cdr3_aa: CASSPGTGKNTGELFF; cdr3_nt: TGTGCCAGCAGCCCGGGGACAGGGAAGAACACCGGGGAGCTGTTTTTT; v_call: TRBV5-6; clone_size: NA; j_call: TRBJ2-2; d_call: TRBD1
cdr3_aa: CASSHSTGDPHGYTF; cdr3_nt: TGTGCCAGCAGCCACTCGACGGGTGACCCCCATGGCTACACCTTC; v_call: TRBV27; clone_size: NA; j_call: TRBJ1-2; d_call: NA
cdr3_aa: CSVEDSGQGTEAFF; cdr3_nt: TGCAGCGTTGAAGATTCCGGACAGGGCACTGAAGCTTTCTTT; v_call: TRBV29-1; clone_size: few; j_call: TRBJ1-1; d_call: TRBD1
cdr3_aa: CASSGTREETQYF; cdr3_nt: TGTGCCAGCAGTGGGACAAGGGAAGAGACCCAGTACTTC; v_call: TRBV2; clone_size: NA; j_call: TRBJ2-5; d_call: NA
cdr3_aa: CASSVESGGTEAFF; cdr3_nt: TGCGCCAGCAGCGTCGAAAGTGGAGGGACGGAAGCTTTCTTT; v_call: TRBV5-1; clone_size: NA; j_call: TRBJ1-1; d_call: NA
cdr3_aa: CSATIGLGGFYEQYF; cdr3_nt: TGCAGCGCAACAATAGGACTAGGCGGATTCTACGAGCAGTACTTC; v_call: TRBV29-1; clone_size: NA; j_call: TRBJ2-7; d_call: TRBD2
cdr3_aa: CASSAFRDRGNTEAFF; cdr3_nt: TGTGCCAGCAGCGCCTTCCGGGACAGAGGGAACACTGAAGCTTTCTTT; v_call: TRBV7-6; clone_size: NA; j_call: TRBJ1-1; d_call: TRBD1
cdr3_aa: CASSQARTIRSYTF; cdr3_nt: TGCGCCAGCAGCCAAGCGAGGACTATTCGGAGCTACACCTTC; v_call: TRBV4-1; clone_size: NA; j_call: TRBJ1-2; d_call: NA
cdr3_aa: CASSPVFTGVGYEQYF; cdr3_nt: TGTGCCAGCAGTCCCGTTTTTACGGGGGTGGGATACGAGCAGTACTTC; v_call: TRBV2; clone_size: NA; j_call: TRBJ2-7; d_call: NA
cdr3_aa: CASSLPGTGEREKLFF; cdr3_nt: TGTGCCAGCAGTTTACCCGGGACAGGGGAGAGAGAAAAACTGTTTTTT; v_call: TRBV28; clone_size: NA; j_call: TRBJ1-4; d_call: TRBD1
cdr3_aa: CASRDRGLGNTIYF; cdr3_nt: TGTGCCAGCAGAGACAGGGGGCTTGGAAACACCATATATTTT; v_call: TRBV2; clone_size: NA; j_call: TRBJ1-3; d_call: TRBD1